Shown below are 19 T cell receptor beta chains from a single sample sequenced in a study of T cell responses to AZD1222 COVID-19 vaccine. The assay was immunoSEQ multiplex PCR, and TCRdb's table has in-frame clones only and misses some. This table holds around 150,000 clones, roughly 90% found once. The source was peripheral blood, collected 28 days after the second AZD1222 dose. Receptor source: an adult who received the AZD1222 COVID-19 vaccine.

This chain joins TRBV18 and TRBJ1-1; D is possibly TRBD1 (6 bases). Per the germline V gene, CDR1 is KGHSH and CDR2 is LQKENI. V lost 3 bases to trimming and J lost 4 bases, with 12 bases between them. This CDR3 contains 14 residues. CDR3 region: CASSPDARGTEAFF. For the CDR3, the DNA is TGTGCCAGCTCACCCGACGCCAGGGGCACTGAAGCTTTCTTT.

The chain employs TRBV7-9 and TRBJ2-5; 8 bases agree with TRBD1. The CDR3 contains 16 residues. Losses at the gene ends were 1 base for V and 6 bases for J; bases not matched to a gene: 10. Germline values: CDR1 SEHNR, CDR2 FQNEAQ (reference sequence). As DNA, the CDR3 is TGTGCCAGCAGCTTAGGTGGACAGGGAGGTAGGAAGACCCAGTACTTC. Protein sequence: CASSLGGQGGRKTQYF.

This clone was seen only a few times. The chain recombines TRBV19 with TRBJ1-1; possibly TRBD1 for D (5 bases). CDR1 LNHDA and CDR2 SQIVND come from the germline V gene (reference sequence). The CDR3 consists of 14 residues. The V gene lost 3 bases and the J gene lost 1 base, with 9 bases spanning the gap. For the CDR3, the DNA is TGTGCCAGTAGTATGGGCAGGGAGAACACTGAAGCTTTCTTT. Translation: CASSMGRENTEAFF.

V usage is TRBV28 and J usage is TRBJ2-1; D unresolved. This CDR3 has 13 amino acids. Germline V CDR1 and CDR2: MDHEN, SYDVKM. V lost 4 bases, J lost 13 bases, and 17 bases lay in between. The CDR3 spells CASSSLSPLNQFF. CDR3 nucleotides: TGTGCCAGCAGTTCCCTGTCTCCCCTGAACCAGTTCTTC. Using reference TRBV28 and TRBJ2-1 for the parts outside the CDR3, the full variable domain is DVKVTQSSRYLVKRTGEKVFLECVQDMDHENMFWYRQDPGLGLRLIYFSYDVKMKEKGDIPEGYSVSREKKERFSLILESASTNQTSMYLCASSSLSPLNQFFGPGTRLTVL.

CDR3 residues: CASSLSTVTGELFF. CDR3 bases: TGTGCCAGCAGCTTGAGTACGGTTACCGGGGAGCTGTTTTTT. The V call is TRBV7-3, the J call TRBJ2-2, with no clear D. The V and J ends lost 3 bases and 5 bases respectively, with 10 bases between them. Germline values: CDR1 SGHTA, CDR2 FQGTGA. The CDR3 totals 14 residues.

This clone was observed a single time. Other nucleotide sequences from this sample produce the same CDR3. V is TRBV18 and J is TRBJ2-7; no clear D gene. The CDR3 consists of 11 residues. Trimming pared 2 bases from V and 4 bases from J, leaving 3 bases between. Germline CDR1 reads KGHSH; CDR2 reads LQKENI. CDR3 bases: TGTGCCAGCTCACCAGGGTACGAGCAGTACTTC. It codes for CASSPGYEQYF.

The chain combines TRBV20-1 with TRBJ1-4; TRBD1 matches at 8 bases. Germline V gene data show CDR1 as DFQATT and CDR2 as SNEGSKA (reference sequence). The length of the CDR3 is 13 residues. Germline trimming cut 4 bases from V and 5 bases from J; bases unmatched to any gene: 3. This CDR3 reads CSAIDRGNEKLFF. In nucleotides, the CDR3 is TGCAGTGCTATTGACAGGGGAAATGAAAAACTGTTTTTT.

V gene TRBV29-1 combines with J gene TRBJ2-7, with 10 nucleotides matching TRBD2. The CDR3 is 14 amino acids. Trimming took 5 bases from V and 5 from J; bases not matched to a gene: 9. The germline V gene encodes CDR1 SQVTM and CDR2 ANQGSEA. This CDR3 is CSVQGSGGRHEQYF. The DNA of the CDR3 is TGCAGCGTTCAGGGTAGCGGGGGGAGGCACGAGCAGTACTTC.

Here the CDR3 reads CASSFDVNYGYTF. The CDR3 DNA sequence: TGCGCCAGCAGCTTCGATGTTAACTATGGCTACACCTTC. The chain couples TRBV5-1 to TRBJ1-2; D not certain. The CDR3 spans 13 residues. V was trimmed by 2 bases and J by 1 base, leaving 6 bases between them. From germline, CDR1 is SGHRS and CDR2 YFSETQ.

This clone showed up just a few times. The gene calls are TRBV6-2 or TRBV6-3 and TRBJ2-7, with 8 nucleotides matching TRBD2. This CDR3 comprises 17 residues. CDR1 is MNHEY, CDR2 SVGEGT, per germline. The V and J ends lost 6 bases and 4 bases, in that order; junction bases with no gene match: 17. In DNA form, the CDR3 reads TGTGCCAGCAGCCCTCCGTGGAAAGCGGGGGCCCCGTACGAGCAGTACTTC. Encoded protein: CASSPPWKAGAPYEQYF.

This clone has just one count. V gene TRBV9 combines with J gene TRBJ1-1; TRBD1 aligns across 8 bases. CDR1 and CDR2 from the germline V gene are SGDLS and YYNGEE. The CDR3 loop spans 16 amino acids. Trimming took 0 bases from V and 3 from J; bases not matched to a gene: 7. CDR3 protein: CASSVGTGLGDTEAFF. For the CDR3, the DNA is TGTGCCAGCAGCGTAGGGACAGGGCTTGGGGACACTGAAGCTTTCTTT. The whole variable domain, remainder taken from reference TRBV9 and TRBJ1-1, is DSGVTQTPKHLITATGQRVTLRCSPRSGDLSVYWYQQSLDQGLQFLIQYYNGEERAKGNILERFSAQQFPDLHSELNLSSLELGDSALYFCASSVGTGLGDTEAFFGQGTRLTVV.

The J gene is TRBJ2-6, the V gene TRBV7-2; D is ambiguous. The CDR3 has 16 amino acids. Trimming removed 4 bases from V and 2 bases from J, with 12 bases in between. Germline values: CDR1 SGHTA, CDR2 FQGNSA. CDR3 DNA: TGTGCCAGCAGCTCTAGGAATCCACCTGGGGCCAACGTCCTGACTTTC. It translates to CASSSRNPPGANVLTF.

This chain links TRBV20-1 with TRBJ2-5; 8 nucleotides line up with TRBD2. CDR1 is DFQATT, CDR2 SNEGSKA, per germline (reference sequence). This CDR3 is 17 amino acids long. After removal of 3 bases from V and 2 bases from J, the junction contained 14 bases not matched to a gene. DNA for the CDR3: TGCAGTGCTAGTGAATGGACTAGCAGTAGACTACAAGAGACCCAGTACTTC. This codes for CSASEWTSSRLQETQYF.

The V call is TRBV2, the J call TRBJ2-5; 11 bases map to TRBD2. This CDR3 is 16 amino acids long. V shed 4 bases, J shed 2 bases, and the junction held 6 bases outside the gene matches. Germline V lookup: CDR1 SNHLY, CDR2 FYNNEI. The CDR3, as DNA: TGTGCCAGCAGTGCAAAACTAGCGGGGGTGCAAGAGACCCAGTACTTC. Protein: CASSAKLAGVQETQYF.

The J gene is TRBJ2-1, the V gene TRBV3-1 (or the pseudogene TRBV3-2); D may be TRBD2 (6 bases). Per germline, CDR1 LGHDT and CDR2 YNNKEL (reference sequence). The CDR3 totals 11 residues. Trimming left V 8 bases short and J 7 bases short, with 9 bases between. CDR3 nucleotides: TGTGCCAGCGGGCGGGGTAATGAGCAGTTCTTC. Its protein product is CASGRGNEQFF.

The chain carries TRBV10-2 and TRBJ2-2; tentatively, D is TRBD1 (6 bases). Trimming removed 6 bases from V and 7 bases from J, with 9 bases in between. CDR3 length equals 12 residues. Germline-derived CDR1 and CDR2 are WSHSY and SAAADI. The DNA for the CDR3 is TGCGCCAGCAGAGGGGGATACGGGGAGCTGTTTTTT. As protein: CASRGGYGELFF.

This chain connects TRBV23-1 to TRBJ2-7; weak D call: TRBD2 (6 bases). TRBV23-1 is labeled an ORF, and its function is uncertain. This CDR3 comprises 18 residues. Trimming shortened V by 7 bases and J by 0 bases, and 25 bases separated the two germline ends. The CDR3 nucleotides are TGCGCCAGCAAACCCCCACGACCGCTAGCGTCAAGCTCCTACGAGCAGTACTTC. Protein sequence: CASKPPRPLASSSYEQYF.

The CDR3 reads CASSWDGLTYGYTF. The DNA of the CDR3 is TGTGCCAGCAGTTGGGATGGGCTCACTTATGGCTACACCTTC. The genes are TRBV6-5 and TRBJ1-2; D remains ambiguous. This CDR3 contains 14 residues. The V gene's germline CDR1 is MNHEY and CDR2 SVGAGI. The ends were cut back, 4 bases at V and 5 bases at J, with 14 bases in the middle.

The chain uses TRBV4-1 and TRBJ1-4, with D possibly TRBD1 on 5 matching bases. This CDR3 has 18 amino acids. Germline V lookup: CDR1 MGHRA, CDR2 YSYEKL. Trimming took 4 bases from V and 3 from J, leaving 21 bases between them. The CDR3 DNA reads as TGCGCCAGCAGCCGGGGGACCCCCCAGGGTCCCGCTAATGAAAAACTGTTTTTT. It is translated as CASSRGTPQGPANEKLFF.